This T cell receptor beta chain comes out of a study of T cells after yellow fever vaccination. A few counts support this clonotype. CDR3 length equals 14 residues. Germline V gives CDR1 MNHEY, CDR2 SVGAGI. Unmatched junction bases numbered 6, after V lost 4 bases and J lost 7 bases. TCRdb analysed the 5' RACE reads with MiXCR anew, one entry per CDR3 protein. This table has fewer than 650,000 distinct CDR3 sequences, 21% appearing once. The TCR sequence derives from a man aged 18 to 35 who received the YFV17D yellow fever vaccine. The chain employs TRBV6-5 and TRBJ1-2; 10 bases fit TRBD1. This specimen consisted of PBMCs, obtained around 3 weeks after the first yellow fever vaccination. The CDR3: CASSWGQGRGGYTF. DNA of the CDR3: TGTGCCAGCAGTTGGGGACAGGGGCGGGGTGGCTACACCTTC.